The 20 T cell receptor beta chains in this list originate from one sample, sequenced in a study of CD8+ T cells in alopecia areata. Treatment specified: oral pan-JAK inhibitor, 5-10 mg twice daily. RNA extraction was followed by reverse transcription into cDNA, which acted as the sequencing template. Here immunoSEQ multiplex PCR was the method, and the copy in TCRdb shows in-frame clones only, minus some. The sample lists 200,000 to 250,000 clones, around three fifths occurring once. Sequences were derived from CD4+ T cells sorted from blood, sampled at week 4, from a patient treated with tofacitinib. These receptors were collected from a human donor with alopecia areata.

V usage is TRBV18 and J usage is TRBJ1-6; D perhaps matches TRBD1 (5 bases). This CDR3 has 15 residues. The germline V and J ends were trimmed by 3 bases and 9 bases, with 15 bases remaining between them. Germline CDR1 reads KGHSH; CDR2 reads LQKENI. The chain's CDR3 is CASSPTAGSGSPLHF. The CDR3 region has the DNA TGTGCCAGCTCACCCACAGCAGGGTCGGGTTCACCCCTCCACTTT.

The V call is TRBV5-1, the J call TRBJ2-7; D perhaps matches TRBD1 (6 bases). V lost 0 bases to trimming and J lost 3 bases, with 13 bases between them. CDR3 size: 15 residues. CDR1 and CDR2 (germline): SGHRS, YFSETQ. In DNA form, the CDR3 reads TGCGCCAGCAGCTTGGGGGGACAATACGTCTACGAGCAGTACTTC. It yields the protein CASSLGGQYVYEQYF.

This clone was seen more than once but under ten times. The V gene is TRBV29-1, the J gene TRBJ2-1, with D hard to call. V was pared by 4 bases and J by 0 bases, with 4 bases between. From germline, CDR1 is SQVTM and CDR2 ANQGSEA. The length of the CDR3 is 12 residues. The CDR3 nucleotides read TGCAGCGTTGCTAGCTCCTACAATGAGCAGTTCTTC. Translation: CSVASSYNEQFF.

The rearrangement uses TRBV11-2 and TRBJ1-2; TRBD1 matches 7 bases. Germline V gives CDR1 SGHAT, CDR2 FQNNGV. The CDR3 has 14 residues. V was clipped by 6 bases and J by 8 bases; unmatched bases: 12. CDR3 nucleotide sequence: TGTGCCAGCAGTAAGACACAGGGGAACGTAGGCTACACCTTC. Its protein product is CASSKTQGNVGYTF.

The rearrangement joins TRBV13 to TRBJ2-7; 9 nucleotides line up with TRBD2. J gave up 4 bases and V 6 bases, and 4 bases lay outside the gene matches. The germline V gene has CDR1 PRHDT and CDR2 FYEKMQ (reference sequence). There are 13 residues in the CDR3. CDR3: CASRTSGTYEQYF. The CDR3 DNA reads TGTGCCAGCAGGACTAGCGGAACTTACGAGCAGTACTTC. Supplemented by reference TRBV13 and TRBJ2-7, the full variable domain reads AAGVIQSPRHLIKEKRETATLKCYPIPRHDTVYWYQQGPGQDPQFLISFYEKMQSDKGSIPDRFSAQQFSDYHSELNMSSLELGDSALYFCASRTSGTYEQYFGPGTRLTVT.

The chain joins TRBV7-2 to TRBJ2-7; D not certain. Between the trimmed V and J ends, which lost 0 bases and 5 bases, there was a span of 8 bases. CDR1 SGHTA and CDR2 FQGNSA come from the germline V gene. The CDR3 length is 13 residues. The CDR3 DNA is TGTGCCAGCAGCTTAGCTACATCCGACGAGCAGTACTTC. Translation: CASSLATSDEQYF.

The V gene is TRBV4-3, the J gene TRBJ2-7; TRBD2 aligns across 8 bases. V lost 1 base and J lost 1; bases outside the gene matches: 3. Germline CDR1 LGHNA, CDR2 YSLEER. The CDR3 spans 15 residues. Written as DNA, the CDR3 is TGCGCCAGCAGCCAAGCCCTAGCGGGTTCCTACGAGCAGTACTTC. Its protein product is CASSQALAGSYEQYF.

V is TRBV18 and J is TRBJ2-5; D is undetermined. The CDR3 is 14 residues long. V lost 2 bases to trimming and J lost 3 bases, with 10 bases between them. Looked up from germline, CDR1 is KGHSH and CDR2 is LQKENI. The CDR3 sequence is CASSPASTKETQYF. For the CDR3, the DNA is TGTGCCAGCTCACCAGCGAGCACCAAAGAGACCCAGTACTTC. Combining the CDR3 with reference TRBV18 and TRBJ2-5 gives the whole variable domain NAGVMQNPRHLVRRRGQEARLRCSPMKGHSHVYWYRQLPEEGLKFMVYLQKENIIDESGMPKERFSAEFPKEGPSILRIQQVVRGDSAAYFCASSPASTKETQYFGPGTRLLVL.

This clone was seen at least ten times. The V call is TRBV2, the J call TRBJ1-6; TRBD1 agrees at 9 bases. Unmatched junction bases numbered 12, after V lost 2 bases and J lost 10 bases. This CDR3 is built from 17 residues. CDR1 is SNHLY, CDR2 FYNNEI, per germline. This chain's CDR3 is CASSESGTGLTGSPLHF. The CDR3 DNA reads TGTGCCAGCAGTGAAAGTGGGACAGGGTTAACCGGGTCACCCCTCCACTTT.

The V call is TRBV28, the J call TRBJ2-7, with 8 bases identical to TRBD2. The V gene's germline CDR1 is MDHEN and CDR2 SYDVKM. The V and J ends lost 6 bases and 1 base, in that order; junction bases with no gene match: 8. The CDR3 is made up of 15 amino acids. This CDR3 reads CASSKSGTRSYEQYF. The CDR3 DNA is TGTGCCAGCAGCAAATCCGGGACTAGGTCCTACGAGCAGTACTTC.

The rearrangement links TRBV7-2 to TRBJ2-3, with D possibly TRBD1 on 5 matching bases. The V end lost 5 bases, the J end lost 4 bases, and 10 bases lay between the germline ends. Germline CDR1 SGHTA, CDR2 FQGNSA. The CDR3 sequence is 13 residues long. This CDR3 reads CASSPQGADTQYF. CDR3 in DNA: TGTGCCAGCAGCCCCCAAGGGGCAGATACGCAGTATTTT.

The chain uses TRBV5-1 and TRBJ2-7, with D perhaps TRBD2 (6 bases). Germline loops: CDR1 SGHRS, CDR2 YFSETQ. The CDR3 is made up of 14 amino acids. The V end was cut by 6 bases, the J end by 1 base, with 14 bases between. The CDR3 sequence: CASNAQEGSYEQYF. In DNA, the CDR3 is TGCGCCAGCAACGCCCAGGAGGGTTCCTACGAGCAGTACTTC.

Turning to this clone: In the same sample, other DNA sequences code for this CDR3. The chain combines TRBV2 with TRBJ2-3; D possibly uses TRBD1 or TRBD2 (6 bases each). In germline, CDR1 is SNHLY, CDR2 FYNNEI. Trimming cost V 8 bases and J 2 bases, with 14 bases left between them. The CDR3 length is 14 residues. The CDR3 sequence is CASERGANTDTQYF. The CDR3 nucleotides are TGTGCCAGCGAGAGGGGGGCAAACACAGATACGCAGTATTTT.

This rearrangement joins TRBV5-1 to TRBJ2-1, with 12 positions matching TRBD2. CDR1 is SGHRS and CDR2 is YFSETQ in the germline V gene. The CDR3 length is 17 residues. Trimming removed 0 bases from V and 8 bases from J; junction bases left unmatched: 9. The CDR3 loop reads CASSLGPRTSGVHEQFF. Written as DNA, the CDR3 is TGCGCCAGCAGCTTGGGGCCCAGGACTAGCGGGGTTCATGAGCAGTTCTTC.

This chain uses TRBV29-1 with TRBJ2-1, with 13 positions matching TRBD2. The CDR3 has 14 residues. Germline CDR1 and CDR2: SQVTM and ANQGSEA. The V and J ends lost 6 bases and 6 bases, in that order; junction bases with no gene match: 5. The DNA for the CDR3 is TGCAGCGTCGTAGGGACTAGCGGGGTCAATGAGCAGTTCTTC. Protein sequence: CSVVGTSGVNEQFF.

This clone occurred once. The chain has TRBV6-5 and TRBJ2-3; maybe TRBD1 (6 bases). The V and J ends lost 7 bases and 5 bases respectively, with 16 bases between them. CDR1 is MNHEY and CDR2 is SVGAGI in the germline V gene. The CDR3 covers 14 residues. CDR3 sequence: CASIDGGEVDTQYF. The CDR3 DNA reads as TGTGCCAGCATTGATGGGGGCGAGGTAGATACGCAGTATTTT.

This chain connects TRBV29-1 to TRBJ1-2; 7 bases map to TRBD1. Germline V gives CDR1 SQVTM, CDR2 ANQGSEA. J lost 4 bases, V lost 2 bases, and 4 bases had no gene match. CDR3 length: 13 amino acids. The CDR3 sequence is CSVEPTGSYGYTF. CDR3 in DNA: TGCAGCGTTGAACCGACAGGGAGCTATGGCTACACCTTC.

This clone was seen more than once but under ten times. CDR3 sequence (DNA): TGTGCCATCAGTGAGTCGAGTGGATTCTCTGGAAACACCATATATTTT. Translated, it gives CAISESSGFSGNTIYF. The chain recombines TRBV10-3 with TRBJ1-3; D is undetermined. The V end was cut by 0 bases, the J end by 0 bases, with 9 bases between. CDR3 length equals 16 residues. The V gene's germline CDR1 is ENHRY and CDR2 SYGVKD.

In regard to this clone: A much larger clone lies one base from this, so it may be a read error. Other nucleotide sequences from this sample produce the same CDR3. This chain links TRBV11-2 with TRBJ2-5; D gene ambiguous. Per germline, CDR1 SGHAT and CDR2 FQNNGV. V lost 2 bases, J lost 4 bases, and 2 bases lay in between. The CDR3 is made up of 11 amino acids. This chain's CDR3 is CASSLRETQYF. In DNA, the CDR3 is TGTGCCAGCAGCTTAAGAGAGACCCAGTACTTC.

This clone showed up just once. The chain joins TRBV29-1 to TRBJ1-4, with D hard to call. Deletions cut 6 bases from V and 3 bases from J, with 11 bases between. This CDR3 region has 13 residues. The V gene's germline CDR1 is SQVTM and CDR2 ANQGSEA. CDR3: CSVVSMANEKLFF. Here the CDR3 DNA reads TGCAGCGTCGTCTCTATGGCTAATGAAAAACTGTTTTTT.